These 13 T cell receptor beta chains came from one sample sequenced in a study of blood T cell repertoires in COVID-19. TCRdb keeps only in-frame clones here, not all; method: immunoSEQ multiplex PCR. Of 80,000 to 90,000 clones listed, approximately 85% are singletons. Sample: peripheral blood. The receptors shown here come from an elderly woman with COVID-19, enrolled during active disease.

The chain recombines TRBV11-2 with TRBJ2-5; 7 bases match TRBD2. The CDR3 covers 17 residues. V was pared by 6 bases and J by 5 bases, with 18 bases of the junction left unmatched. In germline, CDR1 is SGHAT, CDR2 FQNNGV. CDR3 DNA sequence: TGTGCCAGCAGTTCTACCACACTTATAGCGGGCCGGGAGACCCAGTACTTC. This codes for CASSSTTLIAGRETQYF. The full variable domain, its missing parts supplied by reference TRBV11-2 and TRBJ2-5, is EAGVAQSPRYKIIEKRQSVAFWCNPISGHATLYWYQQILGQGPKLLIQFQNNGVVDDSQLPKDRFSAERLKGVDSTLKIQPAKLEDSAVYLCASSSTTLIAGRETQYFGPGTRLLVL.

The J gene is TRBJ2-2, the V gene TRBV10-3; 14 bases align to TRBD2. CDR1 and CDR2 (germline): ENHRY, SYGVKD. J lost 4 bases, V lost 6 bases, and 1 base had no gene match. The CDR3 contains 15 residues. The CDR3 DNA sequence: TGTGCCATCAGCGGGACTAGCGGGAGCACCGGGGAGCTGTTTTTT. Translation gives CAISGTSGSTGELFF.

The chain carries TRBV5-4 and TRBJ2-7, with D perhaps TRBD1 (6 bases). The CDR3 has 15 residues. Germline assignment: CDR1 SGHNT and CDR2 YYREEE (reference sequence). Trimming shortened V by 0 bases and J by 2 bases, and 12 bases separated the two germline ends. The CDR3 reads CASSLEASGAYEQYF. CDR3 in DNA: TGTGCCAGCAGCTTGGAAGCTTCAGGGGCCTACGAGCAGTACTTC.

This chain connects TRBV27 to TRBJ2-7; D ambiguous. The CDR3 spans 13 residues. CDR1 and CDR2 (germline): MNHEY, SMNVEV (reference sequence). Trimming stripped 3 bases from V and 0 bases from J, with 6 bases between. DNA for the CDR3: TGTGCCAGCAGTTTTGTCAGCTCCTACGAGCAGTACTTC. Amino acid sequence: CASSFVSSYEQYF.

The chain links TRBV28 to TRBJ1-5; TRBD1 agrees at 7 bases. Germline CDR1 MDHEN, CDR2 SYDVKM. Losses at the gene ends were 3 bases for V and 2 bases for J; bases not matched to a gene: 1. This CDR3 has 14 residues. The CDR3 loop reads CASSFTGGNQPQHF. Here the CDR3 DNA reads TGTGCCAGCAGTTTCACAGGGGGCAATCAGCCCCAGCATTTT.

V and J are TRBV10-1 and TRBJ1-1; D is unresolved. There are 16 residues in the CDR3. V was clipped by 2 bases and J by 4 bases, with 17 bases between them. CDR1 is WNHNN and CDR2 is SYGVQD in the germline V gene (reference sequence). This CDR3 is CASSEVGAPGITEAFF. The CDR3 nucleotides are TGCGCCAGCAGTGAGGTGGGCGCCCCCGGGATCACTGAAGCTTTCTTT.

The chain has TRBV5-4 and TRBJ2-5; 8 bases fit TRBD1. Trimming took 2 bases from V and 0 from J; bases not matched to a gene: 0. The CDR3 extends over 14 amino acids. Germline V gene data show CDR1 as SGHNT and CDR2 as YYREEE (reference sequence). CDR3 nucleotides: TGTGCCAGCAGCTTCAGGGGGCACCAAGAGACCCAGTACTTC. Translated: CASSFRGHQETQYF.

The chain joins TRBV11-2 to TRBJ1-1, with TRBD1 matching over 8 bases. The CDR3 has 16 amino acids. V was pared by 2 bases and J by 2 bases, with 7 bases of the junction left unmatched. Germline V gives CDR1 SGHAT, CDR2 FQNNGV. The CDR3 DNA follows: TGTGCCAGCAGCTTATCGGCAGGGGGCTTAAACACTGAAGCTTTCTTT. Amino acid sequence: CASSLSAGGLNTEAFF.

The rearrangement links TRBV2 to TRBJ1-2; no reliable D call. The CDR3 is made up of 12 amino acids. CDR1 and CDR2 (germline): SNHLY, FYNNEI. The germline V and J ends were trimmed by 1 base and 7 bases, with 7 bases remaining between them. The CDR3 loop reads CASSEGSGGYTF. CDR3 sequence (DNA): TGTGCCAGCAGTGAAGGGAGCGGTGGCTACACCTTC.

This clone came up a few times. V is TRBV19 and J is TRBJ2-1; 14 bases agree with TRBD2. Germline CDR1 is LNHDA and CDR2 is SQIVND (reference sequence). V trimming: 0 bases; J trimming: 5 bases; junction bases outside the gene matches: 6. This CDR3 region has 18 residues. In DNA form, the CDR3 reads TGTGCCAGTAGTATAGATCGGGGACTAGCGGGAGCGAACAATGAGCAGTTCTTC. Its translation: CASSIDRGLAGANNEQFF.

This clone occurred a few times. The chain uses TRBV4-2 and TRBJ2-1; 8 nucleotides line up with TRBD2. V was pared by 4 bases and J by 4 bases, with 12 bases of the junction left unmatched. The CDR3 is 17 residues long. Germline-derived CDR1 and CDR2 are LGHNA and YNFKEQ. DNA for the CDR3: TGTGCCAGCAGCCTCGTAGGAGCGGGGGTTCAATACAATGAGCAGTTCTTC. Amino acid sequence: CASSLVGAGVQYNEQFF.

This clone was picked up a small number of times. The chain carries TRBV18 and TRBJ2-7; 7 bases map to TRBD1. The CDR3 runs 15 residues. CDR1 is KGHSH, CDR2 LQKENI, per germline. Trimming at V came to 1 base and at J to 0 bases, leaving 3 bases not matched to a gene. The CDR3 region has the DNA TGTGCCAGCTCACCACTCGGGGACAGCTCCTACGAGCAGTACTTC. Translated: CASSPLGDSSYEQYF.

The CDR3 reads CASSLTPGGINEKLFF. CDR3 DNA sequence: TGTGCCAGCAGCCTTACCCCGGGAGGGATTAATGAAAAACTGTTTTTT. The genes are TRBV7-8 and TRBJ1-4; D is unclear. CDR1 is SGHVS and CDR2 is FQNEAQ in the germline V gene. CDR3 length: 16 residues. Trimming shortened V by 5 bases and J by 4 bases, and 17 bases separated the two germline ends.